The 9 T cell receptor beta chains below all came from one sample that was sequenced in a study of high-grade serous ovarian cancer treatment subgroups (dated by TCRdb to the early 2020s). Library generation was performed with the immunoSEQ multiplex PCR assay. What TCRdb holds here is the immuneACCESS table cut down to in-frame rearrangements. Part of the clones is not present; checked against another copy, under half of the missing clones reflect an unresolved V gene, and the others are unexplained. The sample table shows under 15,000 clones, and around 90% are seen once. The ten biggest clones cover approximately 2.9% of the sample. The tumor samples were collected prior to definitive surgery or chemotherapy. Sequencing input: tumor tissue. These receptors came from a human donor with high-grade serous ovarian cancer.

This rearrangement joins TRBV10-3 to TRBJ2-5, with TRBD2 identical over 12 bases. CDR1 and CDR2 from the germline V gene are ENHRY and SYGVKD. V shed 2 bases, J shed 5 bases, and the junction held 0 bases outside the gene matches. The CDR3 covers 14 residues. This chain's CDR3 is CAISETSGGETQYF. CDR3 nucleotide sequence: TGTGCCATCAGTGAGACTAGCGGGGGGGAGACCCAGTACTTC.

About this clone: Relative to the germline gene, one junction end is altered; a read error may explain this. This chain links TRBV19 with TRBJ2-1; the D gene is possibly TRBD2 (6 bases). The CDR3 covers 15 residues. CDR1 is LNHDA, CDR2 SQIVND, per germline (reference sequence). The CDR3 is CASSHLWDSSNEQFF. As DNA, the CDR3 is TGTGCCAGTAGCCACCTCTGGGACTCCTCCAATGAGCAGTTCTTC.

This chain uses TRBV11-2 with TRBJ1-1, with D maybe TRBD1 (6 bases). V was pared by 1 base and J by 4 bases, with 10 bases between. From germline, CDR1 is SGHAT and CDR2 FQNNGV. This CDR3 is 14 amino acids long. In DNA, the CDR3 is TGTGCCAGCAGCTTAGGGGGGGCGCCCACTGAAGCTTTCTTT. Protein product: CASSLGGAPTEAFF.

V and J are TRBV9 and TRBJ2-1; 10 bases align to TRBD2. Germline V gene data show CDR1 as SGDLS and CDR2 as YYNGEE. Unmatched junction bases numbered 9, after V lost 1 base and J lost 8 bases. The CDR3 contains 16 residues. The CDR3 loop reads CASSVIGLAGVDEQFF. The CDR3 nucleotides read TGTGCCAGCAGCGTAATTGGGCTAGCGGGGGTTGATGAGCAGTTCTTC.

The V call is TRBV9, the J call TRBJ2-3; no clear D gene. V was cut by 0 bases and J by 3 bases, with 11 bases left in between. The germline CDR1 and CDR2 sequences are SGDLS and YYNGEE. The CDR3 sequence is 15 residues long. CDR3 bases: TGTGCCAGCAGCGTAGGCACAGCCGAAACAGATACGCAGTATTTT. It yields the protein CASSVGTAETDTQYF.

This chain links TRBV7-2 with TRBJ1-3; D ambiguous. Germline V gene sequence: CDR1 SGHTA, CDR2 FQGNSA. The CDR3 sequence is 16 residues long. V was shortened by 5 bases and J by 0 bases, with 14 bases between the two germline ends. CDR3 sequence: CASSITGPTSGNTIYF. The CDR3 coding sequence is TGTGCCAGCAGCATAACGGGCCCGACCTCTGGAAACACCATATATTTT.

The V call is TRBV2, the J call TRBJ2-2; TRBD1 or TRBD2 may be the D gene (5 bases each). CDR3 length equals 13 residues. V dropped 9 bases and J dropped 2 bases, with 10 bases sitting between them. Germline V gene lookup returns CDR1 SNHLY and CDR2 FYNNEI. CDR3 DNA: TGTGCCAGTCGGGACGGAAACACCGGGGAGCTGTTTTTT. This codes for CASRDGNTGELFF.

The CDR3 reads CASSQAMGLDTIYF. Written as DNA, the CDR3 is TGTGCCAGCAGCCAAGCCATGGGGTTGGACACCATATATTTT. The chain uses TRBV14 and TRBJ1-3; D remains ambiguous. Germline CDR1 and CDR2: SGHDN and FVKESK. The CDR3 is made up of 14 amino acids. The V and J ends lost 1 base and 8 bases respectively, with 12 bases between them.

This clone was recorded only once. The chain couples TRBV7-3 to TRBJ1-1; 9 nucleotides align to TRBD1. The CDR3 consists of 14 residues. Germline CDR1 SGHTA, CDR2 FQGTGA. V shed 5 bases, J shed 5 bases, and the junction held 6 bases outside the gene matches. CDR3 sequence reads: CASSQTGGGTEAFF. For the CDR3, the DNA is TGTGCCAGCAGCCAGACAGGGGGTGGGACTGAAGCTTTCTTT.